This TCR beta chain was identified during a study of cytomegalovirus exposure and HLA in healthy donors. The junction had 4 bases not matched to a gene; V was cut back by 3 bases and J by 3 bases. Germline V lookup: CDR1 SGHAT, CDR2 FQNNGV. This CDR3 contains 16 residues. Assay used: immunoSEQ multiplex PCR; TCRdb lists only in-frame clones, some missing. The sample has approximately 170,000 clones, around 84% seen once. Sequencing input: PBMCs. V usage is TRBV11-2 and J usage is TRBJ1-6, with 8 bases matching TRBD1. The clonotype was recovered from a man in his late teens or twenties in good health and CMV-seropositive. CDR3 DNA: TGTGCCAGCAGCTTGGGACAGGATCTCTATAATTCACCCCTCCACTTT. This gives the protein CASSLGQDLYNSPLHF.